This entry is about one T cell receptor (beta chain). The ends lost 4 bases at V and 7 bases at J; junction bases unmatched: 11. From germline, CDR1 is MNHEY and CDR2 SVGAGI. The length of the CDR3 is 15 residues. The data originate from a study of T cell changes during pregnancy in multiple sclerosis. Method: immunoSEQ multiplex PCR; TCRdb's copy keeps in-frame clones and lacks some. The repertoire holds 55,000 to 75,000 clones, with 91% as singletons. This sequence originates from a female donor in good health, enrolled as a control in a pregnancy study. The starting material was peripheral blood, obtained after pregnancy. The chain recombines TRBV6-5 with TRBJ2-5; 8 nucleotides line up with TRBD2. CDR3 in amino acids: CASSSGSGDVGTQYF. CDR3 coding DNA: TGTGCCAGCAGTTCGGGTAGCGGGGACGTTGGGACCCAGTACTTC.